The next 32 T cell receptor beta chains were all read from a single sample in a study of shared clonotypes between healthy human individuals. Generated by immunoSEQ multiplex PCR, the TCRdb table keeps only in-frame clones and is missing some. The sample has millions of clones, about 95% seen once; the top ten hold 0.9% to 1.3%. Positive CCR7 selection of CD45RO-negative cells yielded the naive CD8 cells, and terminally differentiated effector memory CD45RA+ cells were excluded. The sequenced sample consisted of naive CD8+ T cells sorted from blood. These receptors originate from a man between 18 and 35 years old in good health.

The CDR3 DNA follows: TGTGCCAGCAGCTTATCCTGGGGGGAGGAGACCCAGTACTTC. Amino acids: CASSLSWGEETQYF. The V call is TRBV11-2, the J call TRBJ2-5; TRBD2 is a possible D gene (6 bases). The germline gives CDR1 SGHAT, CDR2 FQNNGV. Trimming took off 2 bases at V and 5 bases at J, with 12 bases between the two ends. The CDR3 covers 14 residues.

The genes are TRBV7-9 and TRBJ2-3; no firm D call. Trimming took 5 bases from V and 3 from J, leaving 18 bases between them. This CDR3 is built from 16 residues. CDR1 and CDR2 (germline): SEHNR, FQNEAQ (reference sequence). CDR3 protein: CASSGGSELGTDTQYF. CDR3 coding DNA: TGTGCCAGCAGCGGTGGTTCGGAGCTGGGGACAGATACGCAGTATTTT. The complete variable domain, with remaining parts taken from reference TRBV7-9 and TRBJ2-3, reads DTGVSQNPRHKITKRGQNVTFRCDPISEHNRLYWYRQTLGQGPEFLTYFQNEAQLEKSRLLSDRFSAERPKGSFSTLEIQRTEQGDSAMYLCASSGGSELGTDTQYFGPGTRLTVL.

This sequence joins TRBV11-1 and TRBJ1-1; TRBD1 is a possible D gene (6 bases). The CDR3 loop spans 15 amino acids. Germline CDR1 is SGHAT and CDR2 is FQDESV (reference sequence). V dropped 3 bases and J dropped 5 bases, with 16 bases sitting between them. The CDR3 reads CASSFSQGRETEAFF. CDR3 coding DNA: TGTGCCAGCAGCTTTTCCCAGGGGCGGGAAACTGAAGCTTTCTTT.

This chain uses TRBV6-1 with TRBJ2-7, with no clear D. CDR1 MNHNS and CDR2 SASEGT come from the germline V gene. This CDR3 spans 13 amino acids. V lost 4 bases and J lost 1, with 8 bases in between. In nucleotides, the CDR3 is TGTGCCAGCAGTGCCGCTTTATCCTACGAGCAGTACTTC. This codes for CASSAALSYEQYF.

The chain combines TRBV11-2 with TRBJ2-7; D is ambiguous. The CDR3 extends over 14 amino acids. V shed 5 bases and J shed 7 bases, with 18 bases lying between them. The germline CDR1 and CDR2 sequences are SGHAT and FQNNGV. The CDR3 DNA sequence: TGTGCCAGCAGCGAACTGGGTCCTCTGGGTGAGCAGTACTTC. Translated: CASSELGPLGEQYF.

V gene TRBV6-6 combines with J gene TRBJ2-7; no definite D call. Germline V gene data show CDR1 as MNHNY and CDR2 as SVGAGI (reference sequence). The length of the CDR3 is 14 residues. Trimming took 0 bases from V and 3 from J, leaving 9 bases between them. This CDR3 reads CASSYSNGIYEQYF. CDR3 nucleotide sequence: TGTGCCAGCAGTTACTCGAATGGGATCTACGAGCAGTACTTC.

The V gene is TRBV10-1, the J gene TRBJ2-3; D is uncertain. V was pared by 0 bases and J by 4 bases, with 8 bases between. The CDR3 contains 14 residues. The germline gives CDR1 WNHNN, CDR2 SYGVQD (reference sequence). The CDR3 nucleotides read TGCGCCAGCAGTGAGTCGAGGACCTCAGATACGCAGTATTTT. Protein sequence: CASSESRTSDTQYF.

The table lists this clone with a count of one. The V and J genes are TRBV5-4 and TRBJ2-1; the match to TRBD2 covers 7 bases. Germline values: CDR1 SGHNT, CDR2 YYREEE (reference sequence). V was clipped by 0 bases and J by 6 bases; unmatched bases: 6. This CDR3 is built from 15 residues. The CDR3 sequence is CASSLVGLESNEQFF. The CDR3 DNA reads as TGTGCCAGCAGCTTGGTAGGACTAGAGAGCAATGAGCAGTTCTTC.

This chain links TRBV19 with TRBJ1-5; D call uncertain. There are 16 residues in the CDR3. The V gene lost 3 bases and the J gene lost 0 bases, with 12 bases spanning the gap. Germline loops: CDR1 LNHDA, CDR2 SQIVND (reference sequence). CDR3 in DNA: TGTGCCAGTAGTATGTACATGGACGATAGCAATCAGCCCCAGCATTTT. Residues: CASSMYMDDSNQPQHF.

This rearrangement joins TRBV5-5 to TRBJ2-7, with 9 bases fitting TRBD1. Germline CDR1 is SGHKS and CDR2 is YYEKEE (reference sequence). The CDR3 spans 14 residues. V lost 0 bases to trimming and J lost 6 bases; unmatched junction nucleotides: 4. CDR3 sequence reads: CASSLETGGVEQYF. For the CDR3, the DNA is TGTGCCAGCAGCTTGGAGACAGGGGGAGTCGAGCAGTACTTC.

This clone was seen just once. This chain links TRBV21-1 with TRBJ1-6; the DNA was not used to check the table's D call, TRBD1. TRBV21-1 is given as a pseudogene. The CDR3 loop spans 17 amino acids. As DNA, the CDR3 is TGTGCCAGCAGCAAAGGACAGGGGGCCCTGTATAATTCACCCCTCCACTTT. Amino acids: CASSKGQGALYNSPLHF.

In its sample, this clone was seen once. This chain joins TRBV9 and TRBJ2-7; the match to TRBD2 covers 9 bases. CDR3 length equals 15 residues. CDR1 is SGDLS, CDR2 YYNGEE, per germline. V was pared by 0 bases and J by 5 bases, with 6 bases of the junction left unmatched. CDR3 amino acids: CASSVAGGGAHEQYF. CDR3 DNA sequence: TGTGCCAGCAGCGTAGCAGGCGGGGGGGCCCACGAGCAGTACTTC.

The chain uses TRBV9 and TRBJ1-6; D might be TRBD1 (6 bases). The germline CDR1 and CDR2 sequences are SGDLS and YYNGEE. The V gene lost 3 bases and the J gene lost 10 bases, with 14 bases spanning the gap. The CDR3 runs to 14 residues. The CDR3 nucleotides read TGTGCCAGCAGCGAGTCGGGGGCTGACTCACCCCTCCACTTT. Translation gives CASSESGADSPLHF.

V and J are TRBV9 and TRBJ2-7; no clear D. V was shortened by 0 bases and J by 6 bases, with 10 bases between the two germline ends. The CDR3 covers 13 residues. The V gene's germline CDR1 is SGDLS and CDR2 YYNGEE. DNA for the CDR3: TGTGCCAGCAGCGTAGGGGTCAGCGCCGAGCAGTACTTC. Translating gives CASSVGVSAEQYF.

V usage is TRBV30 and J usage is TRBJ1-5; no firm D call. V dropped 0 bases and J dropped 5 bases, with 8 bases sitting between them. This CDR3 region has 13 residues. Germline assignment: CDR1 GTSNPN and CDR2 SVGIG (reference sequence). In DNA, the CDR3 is TGTGCCTGGAGTGTAGGTGGGCATCAGCCCCAGCATTTT. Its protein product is CAWSVGGHQPQHF.

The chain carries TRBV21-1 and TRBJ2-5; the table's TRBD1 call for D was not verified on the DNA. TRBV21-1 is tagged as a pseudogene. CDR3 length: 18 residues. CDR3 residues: CASSKGVRQDVCKETQYF. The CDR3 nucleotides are TGTGCCAGCAGCAAAGGCGTACGACAGGACGTTTGTAAAGAGACCCAGTACTTC.

Here the CDR3 DNA reads TGCGCCAGCAGCCAAGAGTACGGCAGCTCCTACAATGAGCAGTTCTTC. This encodes CASSQEYGSSYNEQFF. This chain uses TRBV4-3 with TRBJ2-1; D not resolved. Germline V gene data show CDR1 as LGHNA and CDR2 as YSLEER. Trimming took off 0 bases at V and 0 bases at J, with 9 bases between the two ends. The CDR3 consists of 16 residues.

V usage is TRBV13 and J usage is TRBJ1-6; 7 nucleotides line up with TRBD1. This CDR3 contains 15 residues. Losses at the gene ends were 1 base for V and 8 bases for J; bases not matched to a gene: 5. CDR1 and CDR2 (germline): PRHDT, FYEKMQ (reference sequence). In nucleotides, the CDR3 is TGTGCCAGCAGCTTAGTGGCAGGGGGACATTCACCCCTCCACTTT. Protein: CASSLVAGGHSPLHF.

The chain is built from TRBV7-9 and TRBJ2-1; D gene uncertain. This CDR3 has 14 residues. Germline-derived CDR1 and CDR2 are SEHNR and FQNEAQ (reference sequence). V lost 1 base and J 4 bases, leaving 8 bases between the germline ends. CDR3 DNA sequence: TGTGCCAGCAGCTTAGTGCTGGTATACAATGAGCAGTTCTTC. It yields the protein CASSLVLVYNEQFF.

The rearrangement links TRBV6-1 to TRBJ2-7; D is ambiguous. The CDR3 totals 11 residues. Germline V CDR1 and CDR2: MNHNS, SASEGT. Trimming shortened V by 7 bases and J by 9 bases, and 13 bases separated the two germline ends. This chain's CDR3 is CASTPGRPQYF. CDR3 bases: TGTGCCAGCACCCCCGGCAGGCCGCAGTACTTC.

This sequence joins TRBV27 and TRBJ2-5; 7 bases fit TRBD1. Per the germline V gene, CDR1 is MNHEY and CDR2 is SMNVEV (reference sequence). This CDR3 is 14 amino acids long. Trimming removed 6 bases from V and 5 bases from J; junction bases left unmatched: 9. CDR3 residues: CASSLRQGTETQYF. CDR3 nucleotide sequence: TGTGCCAGCAGCCTTCGACAGGGAACGGAGACCCAGTACTTC.

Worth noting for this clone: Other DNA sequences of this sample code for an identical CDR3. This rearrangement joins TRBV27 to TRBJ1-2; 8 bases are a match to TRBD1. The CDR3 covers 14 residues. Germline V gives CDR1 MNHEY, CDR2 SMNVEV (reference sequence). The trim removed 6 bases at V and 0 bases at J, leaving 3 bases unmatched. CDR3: CASSPTGANYGYTF. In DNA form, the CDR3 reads TGTGCCAGCAGCCCGACAGGGGCTAACTATGGCTACACCTTC.

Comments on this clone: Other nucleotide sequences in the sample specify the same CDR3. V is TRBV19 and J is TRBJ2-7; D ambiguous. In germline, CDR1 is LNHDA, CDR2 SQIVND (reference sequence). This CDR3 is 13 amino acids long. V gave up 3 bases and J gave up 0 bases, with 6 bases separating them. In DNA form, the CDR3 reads TGTGCCAGTAGTATCGGACCCTCCTACGAGCAGTACTTC. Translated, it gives CASSIGPSYEQYF.

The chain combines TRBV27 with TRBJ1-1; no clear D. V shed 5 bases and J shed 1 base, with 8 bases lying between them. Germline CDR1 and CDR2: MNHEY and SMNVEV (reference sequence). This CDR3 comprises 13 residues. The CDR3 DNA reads TGTGCCAGCAGTCATACCGGGAACACTGAAGCTTTCTTT. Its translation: CASSHTGNTEAFF.

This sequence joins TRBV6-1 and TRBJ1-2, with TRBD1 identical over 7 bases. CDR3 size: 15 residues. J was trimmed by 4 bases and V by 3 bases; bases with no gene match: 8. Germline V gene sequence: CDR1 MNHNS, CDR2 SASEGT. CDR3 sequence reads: CASSDYLTGPYGYTF. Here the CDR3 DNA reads TGTGCCAGCAGTGACTACCTGACAGGGCCCTATGGCTACACCTTC.

The CDR3 DNA reads as TGTGCCAGCAGCTTAGCGCAACAGGGGGACTATGGCTACACCTTC. Translated: CASSLAQQGDYGYTF. The chain carries TRBV7-9 and TRBJ1-2; 8 bases line up with TRBD1. With V trimmed by 0 bases and J by 3 bases, 3 bases remained unmatched. The CDR3 totals 15 residues. Germline lookup yields CDR1 SEHNR and CDR2 FQNEAQ (reference sequence).

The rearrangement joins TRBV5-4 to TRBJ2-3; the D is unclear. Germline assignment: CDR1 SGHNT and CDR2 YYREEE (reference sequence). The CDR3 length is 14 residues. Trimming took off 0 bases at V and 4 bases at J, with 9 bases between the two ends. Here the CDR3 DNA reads TGTGCCAGCAGCTTGGACGGGTTCCCAGATACGCAGTATTTT. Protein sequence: CASSLDGFPDTQYF. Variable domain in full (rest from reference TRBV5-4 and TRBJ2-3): ETGVTQSPTHLIKTRGQQVTLRCSSQSGHNTVSWYQQALGQGPQFIFQYYREEENGRGNFPPRFSGLQFPNYSSELNVNALELDDSALYLCASSLDGFPDTQYFGPGTRLTVL.

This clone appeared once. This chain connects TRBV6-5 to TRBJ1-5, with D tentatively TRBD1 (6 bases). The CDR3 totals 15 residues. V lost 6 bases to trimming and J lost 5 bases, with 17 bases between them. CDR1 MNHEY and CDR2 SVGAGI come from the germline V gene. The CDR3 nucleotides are TGTGCCAGCAGATTACGGGCAGGGGATGATCAGCCCCAGCATTTT. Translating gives CASRLRAGDDQPQHF.

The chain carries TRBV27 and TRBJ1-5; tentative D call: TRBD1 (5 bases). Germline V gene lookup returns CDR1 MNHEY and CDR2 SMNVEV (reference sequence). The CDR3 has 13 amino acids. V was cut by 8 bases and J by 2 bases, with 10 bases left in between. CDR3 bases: TGTGCCAGCGGGCGGGGGGGCAATCAGCCCCAGCATTTT. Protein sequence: CASGRGGNQPQHF.

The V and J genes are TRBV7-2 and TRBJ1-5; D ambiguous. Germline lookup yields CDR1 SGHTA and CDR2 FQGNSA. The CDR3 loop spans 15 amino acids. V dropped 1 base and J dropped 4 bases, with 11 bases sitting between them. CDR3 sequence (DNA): TGTGCCAGCAGCTTAGGGCAACTTGGAAATCAGCCCCAGCATTTT. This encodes CASSLGQLGNQPQHF.

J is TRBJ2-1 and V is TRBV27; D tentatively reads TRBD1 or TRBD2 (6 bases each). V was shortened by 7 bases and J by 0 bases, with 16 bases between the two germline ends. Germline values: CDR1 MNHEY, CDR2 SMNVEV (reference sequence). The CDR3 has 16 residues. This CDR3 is CASTLGGRSSYNEQFF. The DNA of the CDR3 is TGTGCCAGCACCCTGGGGGGCAGGAGCTCCTACAATGAGCAGTTCTTC.

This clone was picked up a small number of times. The CDR3: CARSFLSWSSNEKLFF. The CDR3 bases are TGTGCCAGAAGCTTTCTTTCCTGGTCGTCTAATGAAAAACTGTTTTTT. J is TRBJ1-4 and V is TRBV5-3; D is uncertain. TRBV5-3 is an ORF for which the function is uncertain. This CDR3 spans 16 amino acids. V was cut by 2 bases and J by 3 bases, with 14 bases left in between.